These 3 T cell receptor beta chains share one sample of origin, sequenced in a study of blood T cells in healthy people across ages. A J-beta primer mix and a sample-barcoded 5' primer were used in a second PCR of roughly 6 to 11 cycles. One entry per CDR3 protein results from TCRdb running MiXCR on the 5' RACE reads. The data hold more than 1,400,000 distinct CDR3 sequences, with around 42% observed a single time. Sequenced: blood. These receptors were taken from a woman aged 18-29 years in good health.

This clonotype was seen more than once but under ten times. V usage is TRBV3-1 and J usage is TRBJ1-2, with D possibly matching TRBD1 (5 bases). Trimming left V 0 bases short and J 4 bases short, with 15 bases between. The germline V gene encodes CDR1 LGHDT and CDR2 YNNKEL (reference sequence). The CDR3 totals 16 residues. CDR3 loop: CASSQESSRVGYGYTF. The CDR3 nucleotides are TGTGCCAGCAGCCAAGAATCATCCAGGGTGGGCTATGGCTACACCTTC. Full variable domain (outside the CDR3, taken from reference TRBV3-1 and TRBJ1-2): DTAVSQTPKYLVTQMGNDKSIKCEQNLGHDTMYWYKQDSKKFLKIMFSYNNKELIINETVPNRFSPKSPDKAHLNLHINSLELGDSAVYFCASSQESSRVGYGYTFGSGTRLTVV.

The chain employs TRBV5-1 and TRBJ2-1; TRBD2 agrees at 11 bases. Germline lookup yields CDR1 SGHRS and CDR2 YFSETQ. The V segment lost 4 bases and the J segment 1 base; nucleotides outside the gene matches: 10. CDR3 length: 18 residues. CDR3 in amino acids: CASSPGLAVPGSYNEQFF. CDR3 bases: TGCGCCAGCAGCCCGGGACTAGCGGTCCCTGGGTCCTACAATGAGCAGTTCTTC. Supplemented by reference TRBV5-1 and TRBJ2-1, the full variable domain reads KAGVTQTPRYLIKTRGQQVTLSCSPISGHRSVSWYQQTPGQGLQFLFEYFSETQRNKGNFPGRFSGRQFSNSRSEMNVSTLELGDSALYLCASSPGLAVPGSYNEQFFGPGTRLTVL.

This rearrangement joins TRBV24-1 to TRBJ2-1, with 13 bases fitting TRBD2. From germline, CDR1 is KGHDR and CDR2 SFDVKD. There are 18 residues in the CDR3. V shed 4 bases, J shed 1 base, and the junction held 6 bases outside the gene matches. The CDR3 coding sequence is TGTGCCACCAGTGACCCAAAGACTAGCGGGAGGTCCTACAATGAGCAGTTCTTC. Its protein product is CATSDPKTSGRSYNEQFF.